This T cell receptor (beta chain) was sequenced during a study of control samples from healthy donors and cancer patients. The CDR3 is 12 amino acids. Looked up from germline, CDR1 is SGHAT and CDR2 is FQNNGV. With 4 bases removed from V and 8 bases from J, the gap between germline ends came to 10 bases. TCRdb keeps only in-frame clones here, not all; method: immunoSEQ multiplex PCR. The sample yields around 120,000 clones, around 89% seen once. The chain links TRBV11-2 to TRBJ2-3; no firm D call. This receptor was identified in a woman aged 70-85 years in good health. Sequencing used blood. The CDR3 DNA sequence: TGTGCCAGCAGCTGGGAACAAGGTACGCAGTATTTT. Translating it yields CASSWEQGTQYF.